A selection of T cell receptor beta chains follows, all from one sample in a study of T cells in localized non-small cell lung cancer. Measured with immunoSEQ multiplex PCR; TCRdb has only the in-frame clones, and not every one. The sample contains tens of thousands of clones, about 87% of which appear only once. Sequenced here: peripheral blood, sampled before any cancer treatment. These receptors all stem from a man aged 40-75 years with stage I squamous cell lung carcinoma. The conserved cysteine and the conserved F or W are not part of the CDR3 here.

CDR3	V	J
ASSFEFQETQY	TRBV11-1	TRBJ2-5
ASSLRGTKGDEQF	TRBV11-2	TRBJ2-1
ASSAPGGTSGRTDTQY	TRBV9	TRBJ2-3
ASSLKGTDEQY	TRBV5-6	TRBJ2-7
ASSLDGNQPQH	TRBV5-1	TRBJ1-5
ASSLAPGTGGFNQPQH	TRBV7-8	TRBJ1-5
SVRDTNQPQH	TRBV29-1	TRBJ1-5
ASSVFATDEKLF	TRBV6-1	TRBJ1-4
ASSLSRQDSNQPQH	TRBV11-3	TRBJ1-5
ASSFFKLAFEQY	TRBV28	TRBJ2-7
ASSRLTGVGEKLF	TRBV7-2	TRBJ1-4
ATSRDRDFRNQPQH	TRBV15	TRBJ1-5
ASSWDSKKGNTEAF	TRBV5-5	TRBJ1-1
ASSDQRADGGEKLF	TRBV7-2	TRBJ1-4
ASGGGDEQY	TRBV19	TRBJ2-7
ASSPAEVHYEQY	TRBV5-1	TRBJ2-7
ASSLLVVQTPVKKTQY	TRBV5-6	TRBJ2-5
ASSYRLAGVNEQF	TRBV7-3	TRBJ2-1
ASSTPRTDQETQY	TRBV19	TRBJ2-5
ASGTGANTGELF	TRBV6-6	TRBJ2-2
ASSQDITSGSDTQY	TRBV4-2	TRBJ2-3
ASSPRTGGSTDTQY	TRBV11-1	TRBJ2-3
ASSLNSLGHGYT	TRBV7-9	TRBJ1-2
ASSLRNTEAF	TRBV28	TRBJ1-1
ASSTGTQSNYGYT	TRBV6-5	TRBJ1-2
ASGLAGSNEKLF	TRBV12-5	TRBJ1-4
ASSLSMGGLGGNTIY	TRBV5-1	TRBJ1-3
ASSFPTGTYEQY	TRBV5-6	TRBJ2-7
ASSFPGPNNEQF	TRBV28	TRBJ2-1
ASSQGTSVFYEQY	TRBV4-1	TRBJ2-7
ASSGSANEKLF	TRBV2	TRBJ1-4
ASRLMGEVEQY	TRBV28	TRBJ2-7
SAGGHYGYT	TRBV20-1	TRBJ1-2
ASSAGRGKAEAF	TRBV21-1	TRBJ1-1
ASSVRQGDTQY	TRBV7-7	TRBJ2-3
ASPGQGAVVEELF	TRBV27	TRBJ2-2
AWSAHRGGYT	TRBV30	TRBJ1-2
ASSPTGAYEQY	TRBV9	TRBJ2-7
ASSAYRGMNTEAF	TRBV9	TRBJ1-1
ASRRDTHFYYEQY	TRBV7-2	TRBJ2-7
ASSNRGAVTGELF	TRBV19	TRBJ2-2
ASSPPEGSSTDTQY	TRBV18	TRBJ2-3
ASSWDRAYEQY	TRBV5-6	TRBJ2-7
ASSLGDKPYNEQF	TRBV7-9	TRBJ2-1
ASSLWTPGGAGELF	TRBV27	TRBJ2-2
ASSQEGLGLYYNEQF	TRBV4-3	TRBJ2-1
ASSFSGSSDTQY	TRBV28	TRBJ2-3
SVLDGRETQY	TRBV29-1	TRBJ2-5
ASSQAGGLTYEQY	TRBV18	TRBJ2-7
ASSLGMGAKQY	TRBV13	TRBJ2-7
ASSALAGGYEQY	TRBV9	TRBJ2-7
ASSLQGPGANVLT	TRBV5-4	TRBJ2-6
SVEDIPDHDSNYGYT	TRBV29-1	TRBJ1-2
ASRKANLNQPQH	TRBV2	TRBJ1-5
ASSQTGRNTEAF	TRBV14	TRBJ1-1